What follows describes a single T cell receptor (beta chain). Germline V gene sequence: CDR1 SGHTA, CDR2 FQGTGA. The germline V and J ends were trimmed by 2 bases and 2 bases, with 6 bases remaining between them. This CDR3 region has 13 residues. This entry comes from a study of T cell responses to AZD1222 COVID-19 vaccine. Libraries were prepared by immunoSEQ multiplex PCR; TCRdb keeps only in-frame clonotypes and omits some of them. The table shows 90,000 or so clones, with around 91% occurring only once. Sequenced material: peripheral blood, taken 28 days after the second AZD1222 dose. The source is an adult who received the AZD1222 COVID-19 vaccine. The rearrangement joins TRBV7-3 to TRBJ1-1; D remains unclear. CDR3 sequence: CASSLSDNTEAFF. The CDR3 DNA reads TGTGCCAGCAGCTTATCAGATAACACTGAAGCTTTCTTT.